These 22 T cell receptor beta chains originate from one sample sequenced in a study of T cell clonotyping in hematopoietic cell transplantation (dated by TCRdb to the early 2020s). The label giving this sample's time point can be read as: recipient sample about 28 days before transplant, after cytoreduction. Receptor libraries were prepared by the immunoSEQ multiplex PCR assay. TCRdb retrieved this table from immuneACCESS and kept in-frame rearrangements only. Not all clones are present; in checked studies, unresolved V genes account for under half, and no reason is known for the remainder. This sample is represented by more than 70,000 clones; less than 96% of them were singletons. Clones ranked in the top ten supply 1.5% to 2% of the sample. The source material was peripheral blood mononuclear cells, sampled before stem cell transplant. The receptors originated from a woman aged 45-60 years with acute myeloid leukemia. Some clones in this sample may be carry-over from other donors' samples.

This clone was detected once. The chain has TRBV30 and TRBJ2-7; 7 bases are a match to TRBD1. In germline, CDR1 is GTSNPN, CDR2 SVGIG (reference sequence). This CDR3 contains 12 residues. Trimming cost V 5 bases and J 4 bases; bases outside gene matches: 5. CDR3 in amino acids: CAWARQGYEQYF. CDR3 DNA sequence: TGTGCCTGGGCGCGACAGGGTTACGAGCAGTACTTC. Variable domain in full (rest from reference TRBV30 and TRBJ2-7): SQTIHQWPATLVQPVGSPLSLECTVEGTSNPNLYWYRQAAGRGLQLLFYSVGIGQISSEVPQNLSASRPQDRQFILSSKKLLLSDSGFYLCAWARQGYEQYFGPGTRLTVT.

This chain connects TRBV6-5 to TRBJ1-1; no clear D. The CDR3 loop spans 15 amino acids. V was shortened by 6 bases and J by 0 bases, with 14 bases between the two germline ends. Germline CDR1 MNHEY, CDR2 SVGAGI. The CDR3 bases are TGTGCCAGCAGCCAAGAGGGTGGGGTGAACACTGAAGCTTTCTTT. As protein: CASSQEGGVNTEAFF.

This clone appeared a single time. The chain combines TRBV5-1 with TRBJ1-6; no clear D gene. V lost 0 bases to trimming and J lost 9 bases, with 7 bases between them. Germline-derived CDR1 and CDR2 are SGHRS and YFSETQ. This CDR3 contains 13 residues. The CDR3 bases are TGCGCCAGCAGCTTGGAGCCAGCTTCACCCCTCCACTTT. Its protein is CASSLEPASPLHF.

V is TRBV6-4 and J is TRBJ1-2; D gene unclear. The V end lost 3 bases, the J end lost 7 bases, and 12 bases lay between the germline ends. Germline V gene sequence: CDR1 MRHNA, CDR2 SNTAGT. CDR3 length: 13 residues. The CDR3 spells CASSDKAAGGYTF. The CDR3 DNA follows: TGTGCCAGCAGTGATAAGGCAGCCGGTGGCTACACCTTC.

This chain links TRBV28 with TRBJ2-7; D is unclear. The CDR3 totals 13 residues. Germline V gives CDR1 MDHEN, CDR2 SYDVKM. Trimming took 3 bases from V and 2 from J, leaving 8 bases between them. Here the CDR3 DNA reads TGTGCCAGCAGTTTGCCAGACCCCTACGAGCAGTACTTC. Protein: CASSLPDPYEQYF. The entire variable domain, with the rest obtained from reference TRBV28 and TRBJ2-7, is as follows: DVKVTQSSRYLVKRTGEKVFLECVQDMDHENMFWYRQDPGLGLRLIYFSYDVKMKEKGDIPEGYSVSREKKERFSLILESASTNQTSMYLCASSLPDPYEQYFGPGTRLTVT.

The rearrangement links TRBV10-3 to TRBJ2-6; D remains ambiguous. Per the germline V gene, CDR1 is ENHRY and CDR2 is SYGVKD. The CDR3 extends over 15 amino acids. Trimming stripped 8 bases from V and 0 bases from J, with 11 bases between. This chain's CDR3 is CAIGSANSGANVLTF. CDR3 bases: TGTGCCATCGGGTCAGCTAACTCTGGGGCCAACGTCCTGACTTTC.

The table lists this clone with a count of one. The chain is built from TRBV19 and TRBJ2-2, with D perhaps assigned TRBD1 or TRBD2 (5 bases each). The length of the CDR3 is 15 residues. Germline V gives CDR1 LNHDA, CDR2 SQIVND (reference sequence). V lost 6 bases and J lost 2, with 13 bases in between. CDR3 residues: CASSEGILNTGELFF. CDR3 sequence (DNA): TGTGCCAGTAGCGAGGGGATCTTAAACACCGGGGAGCTGTTTTTT.

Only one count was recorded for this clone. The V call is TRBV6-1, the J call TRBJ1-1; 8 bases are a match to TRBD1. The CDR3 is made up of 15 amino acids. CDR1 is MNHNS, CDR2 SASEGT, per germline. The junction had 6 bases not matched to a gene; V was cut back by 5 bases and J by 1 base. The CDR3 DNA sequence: TGTGCCAGCAGTTCCCCCGGGACAGGGAACACTGAAGCTTTCTTT. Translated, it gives CASSSPGTGNTEAFF.

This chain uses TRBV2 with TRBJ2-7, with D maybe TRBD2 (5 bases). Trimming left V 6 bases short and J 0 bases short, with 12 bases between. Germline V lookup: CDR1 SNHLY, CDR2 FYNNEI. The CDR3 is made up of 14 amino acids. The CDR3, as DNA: TGTGCCAGCAGGGCCAGAGGGTCCTCCTACGAGCAGTACTTC. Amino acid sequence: CASRARGSSYEQYF.

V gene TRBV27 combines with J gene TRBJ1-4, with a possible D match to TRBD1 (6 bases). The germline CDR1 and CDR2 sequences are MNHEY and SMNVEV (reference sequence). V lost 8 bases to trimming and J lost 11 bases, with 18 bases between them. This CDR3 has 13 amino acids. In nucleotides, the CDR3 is TGTGCCAGCCGTCCGAGAGGGCAGGGGAAACTGTTTTTT. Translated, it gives CASRPRGQGKLFF. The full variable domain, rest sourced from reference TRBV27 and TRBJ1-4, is EAQVTQNPRYLITVTGKKLTVTCSQNMNHEYMSWYRQDPGLGLRQIYYSMNVEVTDKGDVPEGYKVSRKEKRNFPLILESPSPNQTSLYFCASRPRGQGKLFFGSGTQLSVL.

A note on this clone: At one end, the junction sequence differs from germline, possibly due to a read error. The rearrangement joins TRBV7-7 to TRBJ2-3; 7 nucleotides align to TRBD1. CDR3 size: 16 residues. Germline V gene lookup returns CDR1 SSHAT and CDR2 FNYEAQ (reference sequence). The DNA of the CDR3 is TGTGCTAGCAGCTTAGGGGCAGGGGGTAGCACAGATACGCAGTATTTT. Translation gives CASSLGAGGSTDTQYF.

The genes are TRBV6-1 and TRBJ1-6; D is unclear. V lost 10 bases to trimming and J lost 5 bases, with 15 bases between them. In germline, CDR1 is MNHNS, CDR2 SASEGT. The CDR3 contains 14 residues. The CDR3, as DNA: TGTGCCACCATGACCCAACCGGATAATTCACCCCTCCACTTT. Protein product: CATMTQPDNSPLHF.

The CDR3 nucleotides are TGCGCCAGCAGCTTAAGGGGGCGCCGGACCGGGGAGCTGTTTTTT. Translation gives CASSLRGRRTGELFF. The chain joins TRBV5-1 to TRBJ2-2; 7 bases are a match to TRBD1. Germline V gives CDR1 SGHRS, CDR2 YFSETQ. J was trimmed by 5 bases and V by 2 bases; bases with no gene match: 6. The CDR3 contains 15 residues.

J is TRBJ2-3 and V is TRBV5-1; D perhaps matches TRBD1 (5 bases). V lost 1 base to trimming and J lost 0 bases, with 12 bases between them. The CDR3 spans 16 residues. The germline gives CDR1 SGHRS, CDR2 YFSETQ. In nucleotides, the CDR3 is TGCGCCAGCAGCTTGCAGGGTAGGTCAAGCACAGATACGCAGTATTTT. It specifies CASSLQGRSSTDTQYF.

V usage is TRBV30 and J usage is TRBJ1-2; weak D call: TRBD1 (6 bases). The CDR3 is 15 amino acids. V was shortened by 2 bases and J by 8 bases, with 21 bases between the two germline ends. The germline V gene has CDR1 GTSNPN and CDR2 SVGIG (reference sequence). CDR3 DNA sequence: TGTGCCTGGAGTACGGGGCGGGGGGCCCCGGAGGGCTACACCTTC. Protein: CAWSTGRGAPEGYTF.

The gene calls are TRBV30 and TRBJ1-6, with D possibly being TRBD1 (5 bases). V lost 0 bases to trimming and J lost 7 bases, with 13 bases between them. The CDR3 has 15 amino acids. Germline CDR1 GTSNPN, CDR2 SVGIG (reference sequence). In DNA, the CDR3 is TGTGCCTGGAGTGTAGCGGGGACGGGGAATTCACCCCTCCACTTT. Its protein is CAWSVAGTGNSPLHF.

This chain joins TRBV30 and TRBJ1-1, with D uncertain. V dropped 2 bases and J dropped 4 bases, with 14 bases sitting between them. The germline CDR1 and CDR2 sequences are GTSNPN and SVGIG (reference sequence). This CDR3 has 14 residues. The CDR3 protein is CAWSLPSRGTEAFF. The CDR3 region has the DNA TGTGCCTGGAGTCTTCCCAGCCGGGGCACTGAAGCTTTCTTT.

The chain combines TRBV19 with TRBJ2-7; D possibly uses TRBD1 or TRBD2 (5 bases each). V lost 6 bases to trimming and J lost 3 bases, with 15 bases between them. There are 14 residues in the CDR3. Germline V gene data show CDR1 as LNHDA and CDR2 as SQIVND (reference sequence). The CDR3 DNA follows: TGTGCCAGTAGCAGGGTAGTGGGGAGCTACGAGCAGTACTTC. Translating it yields CASSRVVGSYEQYF.

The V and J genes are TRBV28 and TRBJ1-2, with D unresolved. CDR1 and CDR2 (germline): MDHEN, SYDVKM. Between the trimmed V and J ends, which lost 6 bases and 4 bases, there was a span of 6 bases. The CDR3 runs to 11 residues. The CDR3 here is CASSRFYGYTF. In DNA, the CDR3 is TGTGCCAGCAGCCGCTTCTATGGCTACACCTTC.

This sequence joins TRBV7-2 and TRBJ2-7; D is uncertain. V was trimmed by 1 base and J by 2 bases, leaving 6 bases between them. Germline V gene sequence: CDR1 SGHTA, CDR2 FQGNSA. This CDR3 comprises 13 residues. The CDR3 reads CASSLVNTYEQYF. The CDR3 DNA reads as TGTGCCAGCAGCTTAGTTAACACCTACGAGCAGTACTTC.

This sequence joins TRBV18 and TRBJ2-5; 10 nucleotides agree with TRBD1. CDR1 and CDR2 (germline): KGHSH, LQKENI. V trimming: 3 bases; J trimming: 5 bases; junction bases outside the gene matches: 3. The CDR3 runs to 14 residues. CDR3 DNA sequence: TGTGCCAGCTCACCGGGACAGGGGAGCGAGACCCAGTACTTC. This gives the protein CASSPGQGSETQYF.

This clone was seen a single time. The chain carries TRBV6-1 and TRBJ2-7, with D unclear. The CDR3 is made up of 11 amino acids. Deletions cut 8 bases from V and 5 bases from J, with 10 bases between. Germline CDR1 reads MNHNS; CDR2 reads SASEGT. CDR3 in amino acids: CASRLIDEQYF. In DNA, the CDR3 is TGTGCCAGCCGGCTTATAGACGAGCAGTACTTC.